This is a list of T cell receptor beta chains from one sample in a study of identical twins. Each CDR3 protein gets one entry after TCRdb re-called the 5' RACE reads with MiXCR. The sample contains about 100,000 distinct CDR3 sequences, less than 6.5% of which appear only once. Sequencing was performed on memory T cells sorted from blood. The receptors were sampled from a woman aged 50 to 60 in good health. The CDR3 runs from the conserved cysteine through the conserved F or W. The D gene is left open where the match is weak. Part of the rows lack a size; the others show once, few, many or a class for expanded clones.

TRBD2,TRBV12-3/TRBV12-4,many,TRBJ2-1,TGTGCCACCATCGCTAGCGGGAGTAGTGAGCAGTTCTTC,CATIASGSSEQFF
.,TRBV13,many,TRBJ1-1,TGTGCCAGCAGCCGAACCGGGACACCGATGAACACTGAAGCTTTCTTT,CASSRTGTPMNTEAFF
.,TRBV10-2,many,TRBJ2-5,TGCGCCAGCAGTGAGACGACAGAGGAAGAGACCCAGTACTTC,CASSETTEEETQYF
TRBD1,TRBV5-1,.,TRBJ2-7,TGCGCCAGCAGTCTGGGACAGGGCATCGAGCAGTACTTC,CASSLGQGIEQYF
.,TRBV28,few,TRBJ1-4,TGTGCCAGCACTACGGCTAATGAAAAACTGTTTTTT,CASTTANEKLFF
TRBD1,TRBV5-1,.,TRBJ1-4,TGCGCCAGCAGCTCTCGACAGGGGGTAGATGAAAAACTGTTTTTT,CASSSRQGVDEKLFF
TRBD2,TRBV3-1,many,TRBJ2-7,TGTGCCAGCAGCCGAGGACTAGCGGGAGTCAACTACGAGCAGTACTTC,CASSRGLAGVNYEQYF
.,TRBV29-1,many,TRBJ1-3,TGCAGCGTTAGGGACTCCGGAAACACCATATATTTT,CSVRDSGNTIYF
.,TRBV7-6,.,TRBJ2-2,TGTGCCAGCAGCAGCCGGGACTCCAATGTCGGGGAGCTGTTTTTT,CASSSRDSNVGELFF
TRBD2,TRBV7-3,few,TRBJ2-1,TGTGCCAGCAGCTCGGGACTAGCGGGAGTCGCTGAGCAGTTCTTC,CASSSGLAGVAEQFF
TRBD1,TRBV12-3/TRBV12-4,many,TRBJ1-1,TGTGCCAGCACCCGGGACAGGAACACTGAAGCTTTCTTT,CASTRDRNTEAFF
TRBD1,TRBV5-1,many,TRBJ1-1,TGCGCCAGCAGCTTGACCACAGGGGAGGTCTTGAACACTGAAGCTTTCTTT,CASSLTTGEVLNTEAFF
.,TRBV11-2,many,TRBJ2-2,TGTGCCAGCAGCCTCTGGAGAGACACCGGGGAGCTGTTTTTT,CASSLWRDTGELFF
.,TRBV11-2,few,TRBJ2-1,TGTGCCAGCAGCGCCCTTGCGTGGTTTAGGGAGCAGTTCTTC,CASSALAWFREQFF
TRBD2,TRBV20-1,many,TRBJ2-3,TGCAGTGCTTCCCCCCTAGCGGGCACAGATACGCAGTATTTT,CSASPLAGTDTQYF
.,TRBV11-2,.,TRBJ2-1,TGTGCCAGCAGCAACATCCGTGTCCAGGGGCAGTTCTTC,CASSNIRVQGQFF
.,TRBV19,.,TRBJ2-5,TGTGCCAGTAGTATTGGGGGCTGGGAGACCCAGTACTTC,CASSIGGWETQYF
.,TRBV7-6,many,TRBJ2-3,TGTGCCAGCAGCCTACAGGGATATTCAACCACAGATACGCAGTATTTT,CASSLQGYSTTDTQYF
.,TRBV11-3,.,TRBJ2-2,TGTGCCAGCAGCTTAAGTAGAACCGGGGAGCTGTTTTTT,CASSLSRTGELFF
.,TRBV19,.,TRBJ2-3,TGTGCCAGTAGTGACCCCAGGGTAACAGATACGCAGTATTTT,CASSDPRVTDTQYF
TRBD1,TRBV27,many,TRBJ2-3,TGTGCCAGCAGCCGAAAAGCCGGGACAGCGCTGGGGGATACGCAGTATTTT,CASSRKAGTALGDTQYF
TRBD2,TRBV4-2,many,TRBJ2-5,TGTGCCAGCAGCCAAGAATCGGGACTAGCGGGGGGTTGGTATGAGACCCAGTACTTC,CASSQESGLAGGWYETQYF
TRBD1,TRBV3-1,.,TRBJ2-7,TGTGCCAGCAGCCACATACCGGGACAGGCCTCCTACGAGCAGTACTTC,CASSHIPGQASYEQYF
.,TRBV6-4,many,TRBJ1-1,TGTGCCAGCAGCCAAAATGGGGACAAGAACACTGAAGCTTTCTTT,CASSQNGDKNTEAFF
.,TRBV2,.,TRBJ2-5,TGTGCCAGCAGTGAGGTGGGAGGTGCGGAGACCCAGTACTTC,CASSEVGGAETQYF
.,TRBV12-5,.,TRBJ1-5,TGTGCTAGTGGTTTGGCAGATAATCAGCCCCAGCATTTT,CASGLADNQPQHF
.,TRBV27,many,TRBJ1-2,TGTGCCAGCAGTTTTAACAGGGACTATGGCTACACCTTC,CASSFNRDYGYTF
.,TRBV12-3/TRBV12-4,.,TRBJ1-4,TGTGCCAGCAGTTTCACCCACGATGAAAAACTGTTTTTT,CASSFTHDEKLFF
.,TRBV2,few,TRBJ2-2,TGTGCCGGGGGGACGGATCCCACCGGGGAGCTGTTTTTT,CAGGTDPTGELFF
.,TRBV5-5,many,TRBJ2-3,TGTGCCAGCAGCTTGGAGGCAGGGAGAACAGATACGCAGTATTTT,CASSLEAGRTDTQYF
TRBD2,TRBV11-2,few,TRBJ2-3,TGTGCCAGCAGCTTAGGAGCCGGTCTAGCGGGTGATACGCAGTATTTT,CASSLGAGLAGDTQYF
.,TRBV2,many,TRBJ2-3,TGTGCCAGCAGTGATGGGCAGGGGACCAATACGCAGTATTTT,CASSDGQGTNTQYF
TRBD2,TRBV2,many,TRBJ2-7,TGTGCCAGCAAGTTCTCAGCGGGAGGAGGGTTGAACTTC,CASKFSAGGGLNF
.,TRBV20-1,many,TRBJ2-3,TGCAGTGCTAGAGCCTCCTTAGCAGATACGCAGTATTTT,CSARASLADTQYF
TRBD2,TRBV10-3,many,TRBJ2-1,TGTGCCATCAGTGACAATAAGGGCGGGAGATTCCACAATGAGCAGTTCTTC,CAISDNKGGRFHNEQFF
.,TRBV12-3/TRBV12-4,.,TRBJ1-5,TGTGCCAGCAGTTCTCAGCAGGGGATAAATCAGCCCCAGCATTTT,CASSSQQGINQPQHF
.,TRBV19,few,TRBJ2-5,TGTGCCAGTAGTCTTCCGGGAGACCAAGAGAATCCGAGGACCCAGTACTTC,CASSLPGDQENPRTQYF
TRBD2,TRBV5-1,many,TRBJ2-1,TGCGCCAGCAGGGGGACTAGCGGGAGATCTGAGCAGTTCTTC,CASRGTSGRSEQFF
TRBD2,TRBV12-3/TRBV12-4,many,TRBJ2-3,TGTGCCAGCAGTTTGATAGCGGGAGGGGATGATACGCAGTATTTT,CASSLIAGGDDTQYF
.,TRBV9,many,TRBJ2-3,TGTGCCAGCAGCGTAGCTGTCGGCACAGATACGCAGTATTTT,CASSVAVGTDTQYF
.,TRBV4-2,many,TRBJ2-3,TGTGCCAGCAGCCAACTACGAGGGGATACGCAGTATTTT,CASSQLRGDTQYF
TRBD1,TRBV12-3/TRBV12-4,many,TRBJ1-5,TGTGCCAGCAGGTTAACCGGGACAGGGGGTCAGCCCCAGCATTTT,CASRLTGTGGQPQHF
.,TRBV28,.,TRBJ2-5,TGTGCCAGCAGCCAACCGTCAGAGACCCAGTACTTC,CASSQPSETQYF
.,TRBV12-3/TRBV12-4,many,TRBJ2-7,TGTGCCAGCAGTTTAGAGGTAGCCGAGCAGTACTTC,CASSLEVAEQYF
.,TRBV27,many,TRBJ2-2,TGTGCCAGCAAGCTGGGCACCGGGGAGCTGTTTTTT,CASKLGTGELFF
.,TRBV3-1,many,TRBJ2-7,TGTGCCAGCAGCCCCAATGGGGGCGAGCAGTACTTC,CASSPNGGEQYF
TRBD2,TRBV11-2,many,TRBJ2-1,TGTGCCAGCAGCCTAGCGGGAGTATTGTCCAATGAGCAGTTCTTC,CASSLAGVLSNEQFF
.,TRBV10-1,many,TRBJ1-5,TGCGCCAGCAGCTCTGGGGATAGCAATCAGCCCCAGCATTTT,CASSSGDSNQPQHF
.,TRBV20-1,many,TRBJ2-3,TGCAGTGCTAGAGATCAGATCGCAGCTAGCACAGATACGCAGTATTTT,CSARDQIAASTDTQYF
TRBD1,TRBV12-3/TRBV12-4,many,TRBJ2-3,TGTGCCAGCAGTTTAGGACAGGGGGTCACAGATACGCAGTATTTT,CASSLGQGVTDTQYF
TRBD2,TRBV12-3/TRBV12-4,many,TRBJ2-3,TGTGCCAGCAGTTTCGGGGGTACAGCGGGACGGGCAGATACGCAGTATTTT,CASSFGGTAGRADTQYF
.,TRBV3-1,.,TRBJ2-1,TGTGCCAGCAGCCGCCGAACAGGCGCCTCCTACAATGAGCAGTTCTTC,CASSRRTGASYNEQFF
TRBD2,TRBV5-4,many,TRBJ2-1,TGTGCCAGCAGCTTGGGAGCGGGAGACTTGAATGAGCAGTTCTTC,CASSLGAGDLNEQFF
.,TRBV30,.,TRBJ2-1,TGTGCCTGGAGTCAGGGTGACGATGAGCAGTTCTTC,CAWSQGDDEQFF
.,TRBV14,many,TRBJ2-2,TGTGCCAGCAGCCAGCACCAAAACACCGGGGAGCTGTTTTTT,CASSQHQNTGELFF
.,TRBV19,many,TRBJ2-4,TGTGCCAGTAGCCCGGTCACGGCCAAAAACATTCAGTACTTC,CASSPVTAKNIQYF
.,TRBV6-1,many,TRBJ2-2,TGTGCCAGCAGATCGAGTGGCACCGGGGAGCTGTTTTTT,CASRSSGTGELFF